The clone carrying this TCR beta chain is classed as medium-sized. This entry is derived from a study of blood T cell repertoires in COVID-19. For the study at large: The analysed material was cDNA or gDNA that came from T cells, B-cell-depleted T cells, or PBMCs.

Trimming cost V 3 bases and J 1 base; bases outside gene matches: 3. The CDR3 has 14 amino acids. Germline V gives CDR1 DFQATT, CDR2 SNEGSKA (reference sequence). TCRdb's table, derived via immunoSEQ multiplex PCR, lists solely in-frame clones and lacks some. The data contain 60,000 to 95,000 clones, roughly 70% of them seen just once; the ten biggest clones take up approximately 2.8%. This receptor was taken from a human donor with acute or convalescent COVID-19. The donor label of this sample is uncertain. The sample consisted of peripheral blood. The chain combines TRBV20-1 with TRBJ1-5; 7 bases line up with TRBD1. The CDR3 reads CSASRGQSNQPQHF. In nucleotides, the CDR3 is TGCAGTGCTAGTAGGGGGCAGAGCAATCAGCCCCAGCATTTT.